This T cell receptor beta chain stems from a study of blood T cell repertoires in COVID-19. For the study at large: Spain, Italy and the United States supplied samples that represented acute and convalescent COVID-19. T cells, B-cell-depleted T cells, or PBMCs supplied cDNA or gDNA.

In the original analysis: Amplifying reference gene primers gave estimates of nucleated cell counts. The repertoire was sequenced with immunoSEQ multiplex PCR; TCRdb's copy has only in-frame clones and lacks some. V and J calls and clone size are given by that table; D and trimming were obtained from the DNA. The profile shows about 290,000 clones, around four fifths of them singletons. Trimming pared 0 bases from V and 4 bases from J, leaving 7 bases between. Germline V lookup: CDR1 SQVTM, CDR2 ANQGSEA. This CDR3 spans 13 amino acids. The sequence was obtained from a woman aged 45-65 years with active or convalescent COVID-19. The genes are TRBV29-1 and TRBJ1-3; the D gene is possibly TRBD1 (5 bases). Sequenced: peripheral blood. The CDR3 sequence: CSVEETVGNTIYF. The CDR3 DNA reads TGCAGCGTTGAAGAGACAGTGGGAAACACCATATATTTT. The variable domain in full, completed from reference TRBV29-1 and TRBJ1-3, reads SAVISQKPSRDICQRGTSLTIQCQVDSQVTMMFWYRQQPGQSLTLIATANQGSEATYESGFVIDKFPISRPNLTFSTLTVSNMSPEDSSIYLCSVEETVGNTIYFGEGSWLTVV.